This TCR delta chain was sequenced for a study of gamma-delta chains in newborns, infants, children. Looking at the study overall: Polyclonal expansion of innate γδ T cells after birth follows microbial exposure.

This clone was seen only a few times. At one boundary the junction diverges from the germline segment, which might be a read error. The V gene's germline CDR1 is TSWWSYY and CDR2 QGS. This CDR3 region has 21 residues. TCRdb re-identified clones in the reads via CATT. The sample contains 1,500 to 2,000 delta-chain clones, about 7.3% of which appear only once. This clonotype originated in a child who was a newborn, infant or young child, either healthy, febrile or measles-vaccinated (not recorded which). Sequencing input: blood. This chain links TRDV1 with TRDJ1, with TRDD3 matching 8 bases. CDR3 bases: TGTGCTCTTGGGGAAGGCCCCCCCGGCGGGTACTGGGGGTGTTACACCGATAAACCCATCTTT. Translated, it gives CALGEGPPGGYWGCYTDKPIF.